This T cell receptor beta chain was profiled in a study of human T cells and chemical hapten exposure. For the study at large: Predominantly women, the patients had alopecia areata, totalis or universalis. Slight differences in pooled library volume were the main source of varying TCR yields across samples.

This clonotype was seen more than once but under ten times. Antigen unknown. TCRdb reanalysed the RACE reads using MiXCR and keeps one entry per CDR3 protein. The table has roughly 56,000 distinct CDR3 sequences, roughly 9% seen once. Specified time point: pre-sensitization, week 0. Sample treatment: therapeutic diphenylcyclopropenone sensitization with weekly scalp DPC. Total RNA came from unfractionated whole blood. Germline loops: CDR1 SGHRS, CDR2 YFSETQ. V lost 3 bases, J lost 4 bases, and 20 bases lay in between. This CDR3 contains 17 residues. Overall study findings and caveats: Because they had alopecia, donors may respond immunologically unlike healthy people.

The sequence was obtained from a woman younger than 45 with alopecia areata. Some clones in this sample may be carry-over from other donors' samples. The specimen was whole blood, collected in connection with sensitization to the hapten diphenylcyclopropenone (DPC). The chain combines TRBV5-1 with TRBJ2-1, with D tentatively TRBD2 (6 bases). CDR3: CASSSGRPTEKYNEQFF. The CDR3, as DNA: TGCGCCAGCAGCTCCGGGAGACCAACAGAGAAATACAATGAGCAGTTCTTC.